Listed here are 16 T cell receptor beta chains from one sample, sequenced in a study of T cell repertoires in cytomegalovirus infection. From the reads, TCRdb called clonotypes with MiXCR, one entry per CDR3 protein. The table lists about 330,000 distinct CDR3 sequences, 9.5% of them singletons. The source material was PBMCs. These receptors all come from a human donor in good health (CMV status not recorded). Some clones in this sample may be carry-over from other donors' samples.

This clonotype appeared a few times. The gene calls are TRBV7-9 and TRBJ1-1; TRBD1 is a possible D gene (6 bases). Trimming left V 2 bases short and J 5 bases short, with 15 bases between. Germline assignment: CDR1 SEHNR and CDR2 FQNEAQ (reference sequence). The CDR3 has 15 residues. CDR3: CASSLRSGGRTEAFF. The CDR3 nucleotides are TGTGCCAGCAGCTTAAGATCTGGGGGCCGGACTGAAGCTTTCTTT.

This clonotype has a count of ten or more. The CDR3 DNA is TGTGCCAGCAGCTTCATGGCTAGCACAGATACGCAGTATTTT. This codes for CASSFMASTDTQYF. The chain couples TRBV7-3 to TRBJ2-3; D is unresolved. In germline, CDR1 is SGHTA, CDR2 FQGTGA. The CDR3 loop spans 14 amino acids. V was trimmed by 3 bases and J by 0 bases, leaving 7 bases between them.

This clonotype came up many times. J is TRBJ2-5 and V is TRBV7-2; no firm D call. V shed 5 bases and J shed 2 bases, with 9 bases lying between them. Germline CDR1 is SGHTA and CDR2 is FQGNSA. The CDR3 covers 13 residues. The CDR3 reads CASSPPQQETQYF. CDR3 DNA: TGTGCCAGCAGCCCACCACAGCAAGAGACCCAGTACTTC.

At least ten counts were recorded for this clonotype. The genes are TRBV7-9 and TRBJ1-6; 8 bases align to TRBD1. This CDR3 region has 14 residues. V shed 6 bases, J shed 10 bases, and the junction held 8 bases outside the gene matches. Germline lookup yields CDR1 SEHNR and CDR2 FQNEAQ (reference sequence). DNA for the CDR3: TGTGCCAGCAGGCAAACAGGGGGAGAATCACCCCTCCACTTT. Protein sequence: CASRQTGGESPLHF. Based on the CDR3 plus reference TRBV7-9 and TRBJ1-6, the full variable domain is DTGVSQNPRHKITKRGQNVTFRCDPISEHNRLYWYRQTLGQGPEFLTYFQNEAQLEKSRLLSDRFSAERPKGSFSTLEIQRTEQGDSAMYLCASRQTGGESPLHFGNGTRLTVT.

This clonotype was recorded at least ten times. The chain is built from TRBV7-2 and TRBJ2-1; no firm D call. Germline CDR1 SGHTA, CDR2 FQGNSA. The CDR3 is 15 amino acids. V gave up 5 bases and J gave up 0 bases, with 11 bases separating them. The CDR3 DNA reads TGTGCCAGCAGCCTCGGGTTTAGCTCCTACAATGAGCAGTTCTTC. Encoded protein: CASSLGFSSYNEQFF. Supplemented by reference TRBV7-2 and TRBJ2-1, the full variable domain reads GAGVSQSPSNKVTEKGKDVELRCDPISGHTALYWYRQSLGQGLEFLIYFQGNSAPDKSGLPSDRFSAERTGGSVSTLTIQRTQQEDSAVYLCASSLGFSSYNEQFFGPGTRLTVL.

This clonotype was counted many times. V is TRBV7-9 and J is TRBJ2-1, with D tentatively TRBD1 (6 bases). The CDR3 contains 13 residues. Trimming stripped 2 bases from V and 15 bases from J, with 17 bases between. Per germline, CDR1 SEHNR and CDR2 FQNEAQ (reference sequence). The CDR3 is CASSLPIAGAWFF. CDR3 nucleotide sequence: TGTGCCAGCAGCTTACCCATCGCAGGGGCGTGGTTCTTC.

This clonotype appeared many times. At one boundary the junction diverges from the germline segment, which might be a read error. The genes are TRBV4-1 and TRBJ2-7; 10 bases map to TRBD1. The CDR3 has 15 residues. Per germline, CDR1 MGHRA and CDR2 YSYEKL. The CDR3 sequence: CASRQGQGVSYEQYF. CDR3 sequence (DNA): TGCGCCAGCAGACAAGGACAGGGGGTATCGTACGAGCAGTACTTC.

This clonotype was found a few times. This chain connects TRBV4-3 to TRBJ1-5; D gene uncertain. The V and J ends lost 0 bases and 0 bases respectively, with 6 bases between them. Germline CDR1 is LGHNA and CDR2 is YSLEER. The CDR3 has 15 residues. The CDR3 region is CASSQDSYSNQPQHF. Here the CDR3 DNA reads TGCGCCAGCAGCCAAGATTCTTATAGCAATCAGCCCCAGCATTTT.

The genes are TRBV6-5 and TRBJ2-1; 9 nucleotides line up with TRBD2. V lost 2 bases, J lost 6 bases, and 8 bases stayed unmatched. Germline lookup yields CDR1 MNHEY and CDR2 SVGAGI. The CDR3 has 16 residues. CDR3 in amino acids: CASSYRSGLATNEQFF. The CDR3 DNA follows: TGTGCCAGCAGTTACCGGTCGGGACTAGCCACCAATGAGCAGTTCTTC.

There are many counts of this clonotype. The chain is built from TRBV12-3 or TRBV12-4 and TRBJ2-1; D ambiguous. V was cut by 1 base and J by 2 bases, with 9 bases left in between. The CDR3 sequence is 15 residues long. The CDR3 DNA reads as TGTGCCAGCAGTTTAGGTCAGGCTACCTACAATGAGCAGTTCTTC. This sequence encodes CASSLGQATYNEQFF.

The chain recombines TRBV6-8 with TRBJ2-1, with D perhaps TRBD2 (6 bases). Trimming took 2 bases from V and 6 from J, leaving 20 bases between them. The CDR3 covers 17 residues. Looked up from germline, CDR1 is MNHGY and CDR2 is SAAAGT. The CDR3 is CASSYRGSGSGGNEQFF. The CDR3, as DNA: TGTGCCAGCAGTTACCGTGGATCCGGGAGTGGGGGCAATGAGCAGTTCTTC.

The V call is TRBV7-9, the J call TRBJ2-2; no reliable D call. With 3 bases removed from V and 5 bases from J, the gap between germline ends came to 13 bases. Germline values: CDR1 SEHNR, CDR2 FQNEAQ (reference sequence). This CDR3 has 15 amino acids. DNA of the CDR3: TGTGCCAGCAGCTTGGGTATTGTGGGGACCGGGGAGCTGTTTTTT. This gives the protein CASSLGIVGTGELFF.

This clonotype has only a few counts. V usage is TRBV7-9 and J usage is TRBJ1-5; D remains unclear. This CDR3 spans 14 amino acids. V lost 1 base, J lost 4 bases, and 8 bases lay in between. CDR1 SEHNR and CDR2 FQNEAQ come from the germline V gene (reference sequence). The CDR3 sequence: CASSLDFENQPQHF. The CDR3 DNA is TGTGCCAGCAGCTTAGATTTCGAGAATCAGCCCCAGCATTTT.

This chain joins TRBV5-8 and TRBJ2-1; 7 bases map to TRBD2. The CDR3 contains 17 residues. Per the germline V gene, CDR1 is SGHTS and CDR2 is YDEGEE. With 3 bases clipped from V and 0 bases from J, the junction kept 9 bases outside the gene matches. The CDR3 spells CASSWGTTSGSYNEQFF. CDR3 coding DNA: TGTGCCAGCAGCTGGGGGACTACTTCGGGCTCCTACAATGAGCAGTTCTTC.

This clonotype was counted many times. An end of the junction differs from the germline gene, which may be a read error. This rearrangement joins TRBV3-1 to TRBJ1-1; D ambiguous. The germline V gene has CDR1 LGHDT and CDR2 YNNKEL (reference sequence). The CDR3 length is 13 residues. The CDR3 reads CASSQAFPVDAVF. CDR3 nucleotides: TGTGCCAGCAGCCAAGCCTTTCCCGTTGACGCGGTCTTT.

At least ten counts were recorded for this clonotype. DNA of the CDR3: TGTGCCAGCAGCTTAGATTTCGCGGGGGTACCCTACGAGCAGTACTTC. Protein sequence: CASSLDFAGVPYEQYF. The rearrangement joins TRBV7-8 to TRBJ2-7; 7 bases are a match to TRBD2. The germline V gene has CDR1 SGHVS and CDR2 FQNEAQ. The CDR3 runs 16 residues. V shed 1 base and J 2 bases; nucleotides not matched to a gene: 8.